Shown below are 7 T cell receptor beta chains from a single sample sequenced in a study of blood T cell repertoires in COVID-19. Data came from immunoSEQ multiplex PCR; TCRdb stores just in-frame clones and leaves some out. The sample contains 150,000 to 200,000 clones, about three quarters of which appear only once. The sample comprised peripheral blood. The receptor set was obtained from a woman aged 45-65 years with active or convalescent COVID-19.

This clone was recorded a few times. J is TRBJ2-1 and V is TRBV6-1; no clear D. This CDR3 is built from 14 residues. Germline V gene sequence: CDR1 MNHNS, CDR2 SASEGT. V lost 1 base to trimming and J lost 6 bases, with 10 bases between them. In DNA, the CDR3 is TGTGCCAGCAGTGAAGGGCCACGAGGCAATGAGCAGTTCTTC. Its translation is CASSEGPRGNEQFF.

CDR3 bases: TGTGCCAGCAGCCAAGATGTCGGGGTAGGAAACACCATATATTTT. Translated: CASSQDVGVGNTIYF. The V and J genes are TRBV4-2 and TRBJ1-3; D remains ambiguous. This CDR3 has 15 residues. Between the trimmed V and J ends, which lost 0 bases and 4 bases, there was a span of 10 bases. In germline, CDR1 is LGHNA, CDR2 YNFKEQ.

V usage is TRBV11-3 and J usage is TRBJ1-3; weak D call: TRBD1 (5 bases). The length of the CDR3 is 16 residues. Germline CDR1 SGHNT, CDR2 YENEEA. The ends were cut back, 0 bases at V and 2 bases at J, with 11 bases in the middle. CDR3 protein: CASSLEGPGTGNTIYF. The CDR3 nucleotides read TGTGCCAGCAGCTTAGAAGGTCCAGGGACTGGAAACACCATATATTTT.

CDR3 residues: CASSQDKAYEQYF. For the CDR3, the DNA is TGCGCCAGCAGCCAAGATAAAGCGTACGAGCAGTACTTC. The chain couples TRBV4-3 to TRBJ2-7, with D uncertain. This CDR3 is built from 13 residues. Trimming took 0 bases from V and 4 from J, leaving 7 bases between them. Germline V CDR1 and CDR2: LGHNA, YSLEER.

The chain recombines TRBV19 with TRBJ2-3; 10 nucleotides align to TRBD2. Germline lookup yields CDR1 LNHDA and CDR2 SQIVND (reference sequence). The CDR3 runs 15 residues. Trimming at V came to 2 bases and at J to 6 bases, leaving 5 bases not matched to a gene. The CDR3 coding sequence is TGTGCCAGTAGTATAAGGCTAGCGGGGGCCGATACGCAGTATTTT. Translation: CASSIRLAGADTQYF.

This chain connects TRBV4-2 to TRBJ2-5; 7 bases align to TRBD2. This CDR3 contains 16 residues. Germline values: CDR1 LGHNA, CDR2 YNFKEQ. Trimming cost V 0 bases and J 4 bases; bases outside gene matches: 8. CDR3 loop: CASSQELGEGGETQYF. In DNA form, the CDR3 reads TGTGCCAGCAGCCAAGAATTGGGGGAGGGCGGAGAGACCCAGTACTTC.

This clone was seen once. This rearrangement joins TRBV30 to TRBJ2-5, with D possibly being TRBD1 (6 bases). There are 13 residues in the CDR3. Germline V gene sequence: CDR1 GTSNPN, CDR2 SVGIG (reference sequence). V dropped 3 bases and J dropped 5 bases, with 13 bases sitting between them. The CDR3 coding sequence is TGTGCCTGGAGCACACAGGGCCCGGAGACCCAGTACTTC. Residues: CAWSTQGPETQYF.